One and the same sample provided the 9 T cell receptor beta chains below, sequenced in a study of T cell changes during pregnancy in multiple sclerosis. TCRdb keeps only in-frame clones here, not all; method: immunoSEQ multiplex PCR. The sample has 80,000 to 100,000 clones, 75% to 95% seen once. Sequenced here: peripheral blood, sampled after pregnancy. These TCRs come from a female donor in good health, enrolled as a control in a pregnancy study.

The chain recombines TRBV6-6 with TRBJ1-3; TRBD1 agrees at 7 bases. Trimming cost V 6 bases and J 9 bases; bases outside gene matches: 14. Per the germline V gene, CDR1 is MNHNY and CDR2 is SVGAGI (reference sequence). The CDR3 has 15 amino acids. This chain's CDR3 is CASRLDGTAGATIYF. In DNA, the CDR3 is TGTGCCAGCAGACTCGACGGGACAGCGGGGGCCACCATATATTTT.

The chain couples TRBV12-5 to TRBJ2-5, with 8 bases aligning to TRBD1. Germline trimming cut 3 bases from V and 5 bases from J; bases unmatched to any gene: 5. This CDR3 is 14 amino acids long. Per germline, CDR1 LGHNT and CDR2 FRNRAP. The CDR3: CASGFRGRDETQYF. The DNA of the CDR3 is TGTGCTAGTGGTTTCAGGGGGCGCGATGAGACCCAGTACTTC. The variable domain in full, completed from reference TRBV12-5 and TRBJ2-5, reads DARVTQTPRHKVTEMGQEVTMRCQPILGHNTVFWYRQTMMQGLELLAYFRNRAPLDDSGMPKDRFSAEMPDATLATLKIQPSEPRDSAVYFCASGFRGRDETQYFGPGTRLLVL.

The chain couples TRBV6-5 to TRBJ1-6; 8 bases map to TRBD1. Germline CDR1 MNHEY, CDR2 SVGAGI. This CDR3 comprises 15 residues. With V trimmed by 6 bases and J by 9 bases, 10 bases remained unmatched. Here the CDR3 DNA reads TGTGCCAGCAGCTACGTGGACAGGGTCGGTTCACCCCTCCACTTT. As protein: CASSYVDRVGSPLHF.

This chain links TRBV7-9 with TRBJ1-3, with 8 bases aligning to TRBD1. CDR1 is SEHNR, CDR2 FQNEAQ, per germline (reference sequence). J lost 0 bases, V lost 1 base, and 5 bases had no gene match. CDR3 length equals 17 residues. Here the CDR3 reads CASSLGAGGFSGNTIYF. CDR3 bases: TGTGCCAGCAGCTTAGGGGCAGGGGGCTTCTCTGGAAACACCATATATTTT.

The chain joins TRBV5-5 to TRBJ1-1; 10 nucleotides align to TRBD1. In germline, CDR1 is SGHKS, CDR2 YYEKEE (reference sequence). The V gene end was trimmed by 4 bases and the J gene end by 6 bases; junction bases not matched to a gene: 6. The CDR3 spans 14 residues. The CDR3 DNA follows: TGTGCCAGCAGCCACTGGGACAGGGGCTCTGAAGCTTTCTTT. Translated, it gives CASSHWDRGSEAFF.

The CDR3 region is CASSLAERGSTEAFF. The CDR3 region has the DNA TGTGCCAGCAGCTTAGCGGAAAGGGGTAGCACTGAAGCTTTCTTT. The chain is built from TRBV13 and TRBJ1-1; a weak D match, TRBD1 (5 bases). Germline V gives CDR1 PRHDT, CDR2 FYEKMQ (reference sequence). The CDR3 is 15 residues long. V lost 1 base and J lost 4, with 13 bases in between. Combining the CDR3 with reference TRBV13 and TRBJ1-1 gives the whole variable domain AAGVIQSPRHLIKEKRETATLKCYPIPRHDTVYWYQQGPGQDPQFLISFYEKMQSDKGSIPDRFSAQQFSDYHSELNMSSLELGDSALYFCASSLAERGSTEAFFGQGTRLTVV.

The chain has TRBV20-1 and TRBJ1-4; the D is unclear. The length of the CDR3 is 11 residues. The V gene's germline CDR1 is DFQATT and CDR2 SNEGSKA (reference sequence). The V end lost 3 bases, the J end lost 7 bases, and 6 bases lay between the germline ends. The CDR3 spells CSASNGEKLFF. The CDR3 DNA follows: TGCAGTGCTAGCAACGGTGAAAAACTGTTTTTT.

V usage is TRBV18 and J usage is TRBJ1-1; TRBD1 agrees at 8 bases. Trimming at V came to 1 base and at J to 1 base, leaving 8 bases not matched to a gene. In germline, CDR1 is KGHSH, CDR2 LQKENI. CDR3 length: 17 amino acids. CDR3 in amino acids: CASSPLYQGATNTEAFF. The CDR3 region has the DNA TGTGCCAGCTCACCACTTTATCAGGGGGCGACGAACACTGAAGCTTTCTTT.

This chain links TRBV19 with TRBJ1-2; 7 nucleotides match TRBD1. This CDR3 region has 14 residues. Trimming at V came to 3 bases and at J to 5 bases, leaving 6 bases not matched to a gene. Germline-derived CDR1 and CDR2 are LNHDA and SQIVND (reference sequence). The CDR3 coding sequence is TGTGCCAGTAGTATCACCGGGACAGCTTATGGCTACACCTTC. It specifies CASSITGTAYGYTF.